This is a list of T cell receptor beta chains from one sample in a study of vaccination and CD4 T cells after COVID-19. TCRdb called the PCR reads again in MiXCR, with one record for every CDR3 protein. The table records about 14,000 distinct CDR3 sequences, approximately 30% of them present only once. Their specific antigens are unknown. Sequenced sample: cultured CD4+ T cells from blood. The receptors were gathered from a human donor with COVID-19. The CDR3 runs from the conserved cysteine through the conserved F or W. The order of the fields is D gene, clone size, J gene, V gene, CDR3 DNA, CDR3 protein. The D gene is left open where the match is weak. For some rows the clone size is stated as once, few or many, or as a class when expanded; others skip it.

.	.	TRBJ1-5	TRBV7-2	TGTGCCAGCAGCTTAGCAGGACTCGGAGGGCCCCAGCATTTT	CASSLAGLGGPQHF
.	.	TRBJ1-6	TRBV27	TGTGCCAGCAGTCCATACCGGGGCGCTTATAATTCACCCCTCCACTTT	CASSPYRGAYNSPLHF
.	.	TRBJ2-5	TRBV6-1	TGTGCCACGGGGGTAGCGGAAGAGACCCAGTACTTC	CATGVAEETQYF
.	.	TRBJ2-7	TRBV11-3	TGTGCCAGCAGCACCGTCCGAAGGGGGACCTACGAGCAGTACTTC	CASSTVRRGTYEQYF
TRBD1	.	TRBJ1-1	TRBV7-2	TGTGCCAGCAGCTTATTTCAGGGGGAAAACACTGAAGCTTTCTTT	CASSLFQGENTEAFF
.	medium-sized	TRBJ2-5	TRBV24-1	TGTGCCACCAGTGACCCCGCGGGGGAGACCCAGTACTTC	CATSDPAGETQYF
.	few	TRBJ1-2	TRBV11-2	TGTGCCAGCAGCTTAGAGGGAGGGTCAACCGGCTACACCTTC	CASSLEGGSTGYTF
.	.	TRBJ2-3	TRBV7-2	TGTGCCAGCAGCTTAATAGGGGGGTCTTTTCCGGATACGCAGTATTTT	CASSLIGGSFPDTQYF
.	few	TRBJ1-6	TRBV7-8	TGTGCCAGCAGCTTAGTCAGGGACAATAATTCACCCCTCCACTTT	CASSLVRDNNSPLHF
TRBD2	.	TRBJ2-5	TRBV5-4	TGTGCCAGCAGCTTGGGATCTAGCGGGGGGTATTTGGAGACCCAGTACTTC	CASSLGSSGGYLETQYF
TRBD1	.	TRBJ1-4	TRBV5-1	TGCGCCAGCAGCTCACCCGGGACAGGGAGTGAAAAACTGTTTTTT	CASSSPGTGSEKLFF
TRBD1	few	TRBJ2-5	TRBV20-1	TGCAGTGCTCAAAACCGGGACAGGGGCAGGGAGACCCAGTACTTC	CSAQNRDRGRETQYF
.	.	TRBJ1-3	TRBV20-1	TGCAGTGCTAGAGGGCGGGCTGGAAACACCATATATTTT	CSARGRAGNTIYF
.	.	TRBJ1-2	TRBV6-1	TGTGCCAGCAGTGACGGACAGCGACCGCTTTATGGCTACACCTTC	CASSDGQRPLYGYTF
.	.	TRBJ1-1	TRBV6-1	TGTGCCAGCAGTCGCCGGGCCGAAAACACTGAAGCTTTCTTT	CASSRRAENTEAFF
.	few	TRBJ1-1	TRBV29-1	TGCAGCGTTGAAGACTGGGGGGAATTTACTTTCTTT	CSVEDWGEFTFF
TRBD2	.	TRBJ2-3	TRBV5-1	TGCGCCAGCAGCGTCGGGACTAGCGGGGGGGCCGTAGATACGCAGTATTTT	CASSVGTSGGAVDTQYF
TRBD1	.	TRBJ2-1	TRBV10-3	TGTGCCACGGCGGGACAGGGATACAATGAGCAGTTCTTC	CATAGQGYNEQFF
.	.	TRBJ2-3	TRBV20-1	TGCAGGGCTCAGGGTCCAGATACGCAGTATTTT	CRAQGPDTQYF
.	.	TRBJ2-3	TRBV6-1	TGTGCCAGCAGTGATCAGAGCTCCTACACAGATACGCAGTATTTT	CASSDQSSYTDTQYF
.	once	TRBJ2-1	TRBV6-1	TGTGCCAGCAGACTAAGCGAGATTCCTACCTACAATGAGCAGTTCTTC	CASRLSEIPTYNEQFF
.	.	TRBJ2-7	TRBV2	TGTGCCAGCAGTTTGGACAGTGGCGAGCAGTACTTC	CASSLDSGEQYF
.	few	TRBJ2-3	TRBV7-9	TGTGCCAGCAGCTTAGGCGGCCGCACAGATACGCAGTATTTT	CASSLGGRTDTQYF
TRBD1	.	TRBJ1-2	TRBV6-2/TRBV6-3	TGTGCCAGCAGTCATCGACAGGGGTTGGTTGGCTACACCTTC	CASSHRQGLVGYTF
.	few	TRBJ2-3	TRBV5-4	TGTGCCAGCACCCCCCGGCCGGGAACAGATACGCAGTATTTT	CASTPRPGTDTQYF
TRBD1	few	TRBJ2-2	TRBV2	TGTGCCAGCAGTGCCGGGACAGGGTTCACCGGGGAGCTGTTTTTT	CASSAGTGFTGELFF
.	.	TRBJ1-2	TRBV12-1	TGTGCCAGCAGCTTTGCGGGCAGTTTACCCTATGGCTACACCTTC	CASSFAGSLPYGYTF
.	.	TRBJ2-2	TRBV4-3	TGCGCCAGCAGCCAAGATCCCGGGGTCACCGGGGAGCTGTTTTTT	CASSQDPGVTGELFF
TRBD1	few	TRBJ1-1	TRBV2	TGTGCCAGCACACGGGGGGACAGATCGAACACTGAAGCTTTCTTT	CASTRGDRSNTEAFF
.	few	TRBJ1-3	TRBV5-4	TGTGCCAGCAGCTTGGGTCGGCCCTCTGGAAACACCATATATTTT	CASSLGRPSGNTIYF
TRBD1	.	TRBJ1-1	TRBV29-1	TGCAGCGTTACTTCAGGGGGCCTCGCTGAAGCTTTCTTT	CSVTSGGLAEAFF
TRBD1	.	TRBJ1-2	TRBV6-4	TGTGCCAGCAGCGATCGGGACAGGGGAGTTGTCTATGGCTACACCTTC	CASSDRDRGVVYGYTF
TRBD2	.	TRBJ2-3	TRBV10-2	TGCGCCAGCAGTGAACAGCGGGGGGGCGTTGATACGCAGTATTTT	CASSEQRGGVDTQYF
.	medium-sized	TRBJ1-5	TRBV6-1	TGTGCCAGCAGTGATCCCTCGGTTGGTCAGCCCCAGCATTTT	CASSDPSVGQPQHF
.	.	TRBJ1-5	TRBV28	TGTGCCAGCGGTTTGCGGGGGGCCCAGCATTTT	CASGLRGAQHF
.	few	TRBJ2-7	TRBV7-9	TGTGCCAGCACCAATCGTGCGGGGGCGTCCTACGAGCAGTACTTC	CASTNRAGASYEQYF
.	.	TRBJ2-1	TRBV19	TGTGCCAGTACCCAAGACTCCTACAATGAGCAGTTCTTC	CASTQDSYNEQFF
TRBD1	.	TRBJ1-5	TRBV29-1	TGCAGCGTGGCCAGGGGGACGAATCAGCCCCAGCATTTT	CSVARGTNQPQHF
.	few	TRBJ1-1	TRBV12-3/TRBV12-4	TGTGCCAGCTCGGTGGGGGCGAACACTGAAGCTTTCTTT	CASSVGANTEAFF
.	.	TRBJ2-5	TRBV20-1	TGCAGTGCTACGGGGCAAGAGACCCAGTACTTC	CSATGQETQYF
.	.	TRBJ1-6	TRBV11-1	TGTGCCAGCAGCTTAAGTGGGAATTCACCCCTCCACTTT	CASSLSGNSPLHF
.	.	TRBJ1-1	TRBV20-1	TGCAGTGCTTCTAAGGGGGGTACTGAAGCTTTCTTT	CSASKGGTEAFF
.	few	TRBJ1-1	TRBV11-2	TGTGCCAGCAGCTTATCATATCTGAGAGAAGCTTTCTTT	CASSLSYLREAFF